The T cell receptor beta chain under discussion was sequenced for a study of T cells expressing NK-cell markers. TCRdb re-called the 5' RACE reads, yielding one record per CDR3 amino acid sequence without DNA. The specimen's table records approximately 440,000 distinct CDR3 sequences. CDR1 and CDR2 from the germline V gene are ENHRY and SYGVKD. The CDR3 consists of 14 residues. This TCR was sampled from a woman aged 45 to 65 in good health. V gene TRBV10-3 combines with J gene TRBJ1-1; TCRdb returns TRBD1, unconfirmable since there is no DNA. The sequenced sample consisted of blood T cells: a sorted CD56 or NKG2C T cell subset, CD4+ or CD8+ T cells, or bulk PBMC T cells (not recorded which). The CDR3 reads CAIRGPGQHTEAFF.